The rows below give T cell receptor beta chains drawn from one sample of a study of human T cells and chemical hapten exposure. TCRdb redid the calling of the RACE reads with MiXCR, one entry per CDR3 protein. The table includes 57,000 or so distinct CDR3 sequences, around 11% detected once. This specimen was whole blood, taken in connection with sensitization to the hapten diphenylcyclopropenone (DPC). The receptors come from a woman aged 40-49 years with alopecia areata. Some clones in this sample may be carry-over from other donors' samples. Each CDR3 is given with its conserved first and last residue. A D gene is named only where the DNA matches it firmly. Clone size appears in some rows only: once, few, many, or a class for an expanded clone.

15	TRBV3-1	-	TRBD1	TRBJ1-2	TGTGCCAGCAGCCAAGATTGGGACAGTACATATGGCTACACCTTC	CASSQDWDSTYGYTF
15	TRBV6-5	many	TRBD2	TRBJ2-1	TGTGCCAGCAGTCGCCGGGAGGGGGGCTACAATGAGCAGTTCTTC	CASSRREGGYNEQFF
14	TRBV11-2	few	TRBD2	TRBJ2-3	TGTGCCAGCAGCCCTAGCGGGAGGGAAGATACGCAGTATTTT	CASSPSGREDTQYF
16	TRBV9	many	-	TRBJ1-5	TGTGCCAGCAGCGTAGTTACGGGGGGATGCAATCAGCCCCAGCATTTT	CASSVVTGGCNQPQHF
16	TRBV29-1	once	TRBD2	TRBJ2-1	TGCAGCGTTCACCTGGGGAGGGAGGGCTCCTACAATGAGCAGTTCTTC	CSVHLGREGSYNEQFF
13	TRBV30	few	TRBD1	TRBJ2-1	TGTGCCTGCACGGGACAGGTCCTCAATGAGCAGTTCTTC	CACTGQVLNEQFF
15	TRBV25-1	-	TRBD2	TRBJ2-1	TGTGCCAGCAGGGACACGGGGGGGCGGTACAATGAGCAGTTCTTC	CASRDTGGRYNEQFF
12	TRBV20-1	many	TRBD2	TRBJ2-7	TGCAGTGCTACTAGCGGGGGGTACGAGCAGTACTTC	CSATSGGYEQYF
16	TRBV2	many	-	TRBJ1-4	TGTGCCAGCAGCTCCGACGACAGAGTCCAAAATGAAAAACTGTTTTTT	CASSSDDRVQNEKLFF
16	TRBV9	many	-	TRBJ2-1	TGTGCCAGCAGCGTAGAGGGGGTAAACTTTTATTATGAGCAGTTCTTC	CASSVEGVNFYYEQFF
12	TRBV5-1	-	-	TRBJ2-7	TGCGCCAGCATGACAGATTCCTACGAGCAGTACTTC	CASMTDSYEQYF
17	TRBV10-3	-	-	TRBJ1-1	TGTGCCATCAGGGAGGCCCCAGGGGAGGGTGCGAATACTGAAGCTTTCTTT	CAIREAPGEGANTEAFF
14	TRBV2	-	-	TRBJ1-1	TGTGCCAGCAGACTAACCCGCCCGGCCGTTGAAGCTTTCTTT	CASRLTRPAVEAFF
17	TRBV6-5	few	-	TRBJ2-7	TGTGCCAGCAGTCGGAATATAGGGCCTCGCGGCCCCCTCGAGCAGTACTTC	CASSRNIGPRGPLEQYF
15	TRBV7-6	many	-	TRBJ2-7	TGTGCCAGCAGCTTACTGGACAGTAGCTCCTACGAGCAGTACTTC	CASSLLDSSSYEQYF
12	TRBV20-1	many	-	TRBJ1-2	TGCAGTGCTACGGACAGCACTTATGGCTACACCTTC	CSATDSTYGYTF